The rows below give T cell receptor beta chains drawn from one sample of a study of blood T cell repertoires in COVID-19. The assay was immunoSEQ multiplex PCR, and TCRdb's table has in-frame clones only and misses some. The data show some 210,000 clones, 80% seen once. Material: PBMCs or T cells enriched from blood (not recorded which). These receptors were collected from a man aged 25 to 40 with acute COVID-19. Both conserved end residues are part of each CDR3. A D gene is named only where the DNA matches it firmly. Some rows mark clone size as missing; the rest say once, few, many or name a class of expanded clone.

TRBJ2-7	NA	NA	TRBV29-1	CSVTGTGQGGDEQYF	TGCAGCGTCACCGGGACGGGCCAAGGGGGGGACGAGCAGTACTTC
TRBJ1-1	NA	NA	TRBV2	CASSDPGWAEAFF	TGTGCCAGCAGTGACCCAGGATGGGCTGAAGCTTTCTTT
TRBJ2-5	NA	NA	TRBV5-1	CASTGAIQETQYF	TGCGCCAGCACTGGAGCGATCCAAGAGACCCAGTACTTC
TRBJ2-7	NA	NA	TRBV3-1/TRBV3-2	CASSLRTGRGYEQYF	TGTGCCAGCAGCCTTCGGACAGGGAGGGGATACGAGCAGTACTTC
TRBJ2-7	TRBD2	NA	TRBV13	CASSFSGSGVYEQYF	TGTGCCAGCAGCTTTTCGGGTAGCGGGGTCTACGAGCAGTACTTC
TRBJ1-6	TRBD1	NA	TRBV5-1	CASKLPGQGFPLHF	TGCGCCAGCAAATTACCGGGACAGGGTTTCCCCCTCCACTTT
TRBJ1-2	NA	NA	TRBV5-5	CASSSLTLAGGYTF	TGTGCCAGCAGCTCTCTGACCCTAGCGGGGGGCTACACCTTC
TRBJ1-1	NA	NA	TRBV4-1	CASSQPMNTEAFF	TGCGCCAGCAGCCAACCCATGAACACTGAAGCTTTCTTT
TRBJ1-2	NA	few	TRBV27	CASSLAAERLSGYTF	TGTGCCAGCAGTTTAGCGGCAGAAAGGCTCTCTGGCTACACCTTC
TRBJ1-5	NA	NA	TRBV19	CASRGGDLGSNQPQHF	TGTGCCAGTAGAGGGGGAGATTTGGGGAGCAATCAGCCCCAGCATTTT
TRBJ1-2	TRBD1	NA	TRBV24-1	CATSDFGGGGGYTF	TGTGCCACCAGTGATTTCGGAGGGGGCGGTGGCTACACCTTC
TRBJ1-5	TRBD1	once	TRBV28	CASSFSDRVRRKPQHF	TGTGCCAGCAGTTTTAGCGACAGGGTGAGGAGAAAGCCCCAGCATTTT
TRBJ2-2	TRBD2	once	TRBV7-9	CASSFGGGTGELFF	TGTGCCAGCAGCTTCGGGGGGGGCACCGGGGAGCTGTTTTTT
TRBJ2-5	TRBD2	NA	TRBV7-3	CASSLAGDAQETQYF	TGTGCCAGCAGCTTAGCGGGGGACGCCCAAGAGACCCAGTACTTC
TRBJ1-2	TRBD1	NA	TRBV27	CASSFRTGGRGYTF	TGTGCCAGCAGTTTCCGGACAGGGGGTCGTGGCTACACCTTC
TRBJ2-5	NA	once	TRBV11-2	CASSSISGDWPQETQYF	TGTGCCAGCAGCTCCATTTCCGGGGACTGGCCTCAAGAGACCCAGTACTTC
TRBJ2-7	NA	NA	TRBV9	CASSGKLGAYEQYF	TGTGCCAGCAGCGGAAAACTAGGAGCCTACGAGCAGTACTTC
TRBJ1-2	NA	NA	TRBV6-6	CASSFGLTYGYTF	TGTGCCAGCAGTTTCGGACTGACCTATGGCTACACCTTC
TRBJ2-5	NA	NA	TRBV19	CASSIGLAIETQYF	TGTGCCAGTAGTATCGGTCTAGCAATAGAGACCCAGTACTTC
TRBJ2-2	TRBD1	NA	TRBV19	CASSSGQGKAGELFF	TGTGCCAGTAGCTCCGGACAGGGAAAAGCCGGGGAGCTGTTTTTT
TRBJ2-7	TRBD2	NA	TRBV5-5	CASSLELAGSLYEQYF	TGTGCCAGCAGCTTGGAACTAGCGGGGTCTTTGTACGAGCAGTACTTC
TRBJ2-2	TRBD2	once	TRBV4-2	CASSQDPVAGPNTGELFF	TGTGCCAGCAGCCAAGATCCGGTAGCGGGACCGAACACCGGGGAGCTGTTTTTT
TRBJ2-5	TRBD2	NA	TRBV11-3	CASSSGLVGETQYF	TGTGCCAGCAGCTCCGGACTAGTAGGGGAGACCCAGTACTTC
TRBJ2-5	NA	NA	TRBV3-1/TRBV3-2	CASSQDLVQGRTQYF	TGTGCCAGCAGCCAAGATCTAGTCCAAGGGAGGACCCAGTACTTC